This T cell receptor (beta chain) originates from a study of shared clonotypes between healthy human individuals. This CDR3 comprises 14 residues. Germline CDR1 is SGHRS and CDR2 is YFSETQ. V was shortened by 6 bases and J by 4 bases, with 17 bases between the two germline ends. TCRdb's copy holds only in-frame clones and misses some; the assay was immunoSEQ multiplex PCR. Seen here are over a million clones, roughly 96% observed once, and the top ten hold more than 0.9%. In the case of this clone: The antigen remains undetermined.

The study, taken as a whole, reports: Roughly 4.7% was the fraction of naive CD4 clonotypes found shared across four donors. Rarefaction showed sorted-subset sequencing was incomplete despite large depth.

The source of this sequence is a man aged 30 to 39 in good health. Sequencing input: naive CD4+ T cells sorted from blood. Sample subset: CD45RA+ positively selected. The chain has TRBV5-1 and TRBJ2-7; tentative D call: TRBD1 (8 bases). CDR3 nucleotides: TGCGCCAGCACCAGGACAGGGAGGGCGTACGAGCAGTACTTC. Encoded protein: CASTRTGRAYEQYF.